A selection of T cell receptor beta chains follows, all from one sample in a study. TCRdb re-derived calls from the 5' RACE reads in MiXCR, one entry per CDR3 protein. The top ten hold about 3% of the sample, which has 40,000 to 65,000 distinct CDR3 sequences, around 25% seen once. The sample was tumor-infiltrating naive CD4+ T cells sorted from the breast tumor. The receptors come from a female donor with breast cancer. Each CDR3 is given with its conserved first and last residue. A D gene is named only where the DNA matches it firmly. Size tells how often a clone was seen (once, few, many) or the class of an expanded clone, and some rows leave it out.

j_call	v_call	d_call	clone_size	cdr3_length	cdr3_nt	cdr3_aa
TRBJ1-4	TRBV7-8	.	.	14	TGTGCCAGCAGCTTAGACAGGACCAATGAAAAACTGTTTTTT	CASSLDRTNEKLFF
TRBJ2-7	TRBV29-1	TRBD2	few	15	TGCAGCGCCCGCATCCCTAGCGGGGGATCCTACGAGCAGTACTTC	CSARIPSGGSYEQYF
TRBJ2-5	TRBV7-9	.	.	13	TGTGCCAGCAGCTTACCCCCGAAAGAGACCCAGTACTTC	CASSLPPKETQYF
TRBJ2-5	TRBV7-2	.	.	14	TGTGCCAGCTCCCCGGACGGGGCCCAAGAGACCCAGTACTTC	CASSPDGAQETQYF
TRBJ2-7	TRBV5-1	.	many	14	TGCGCCAGCAGCTTCTCCTCCGACTCCTACGAGCAGTACTTC	CASSFSSDSYEQYF
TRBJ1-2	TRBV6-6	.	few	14	TGTGCCAGCAGTGCGGGGGCGAATAACTATGGCTACACCTTC	CASSAGANNYGYTF
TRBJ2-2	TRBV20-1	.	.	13	TGCAGTGCTAGTGATCCGAACACCGGGGAGCTGTCTTTT	CSASDPNTGELSF
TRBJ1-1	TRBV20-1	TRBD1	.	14	TGCAGTGCTTCACGTCCCTTCAGGGGGACTGAAGCTTTCTTT	CSASRPFRGTEAFF
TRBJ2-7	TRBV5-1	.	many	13	TGCGCCAGCAGTTCCCAAATTTCCTACGAGCAGTACTTC	CASSSQISYEQYF
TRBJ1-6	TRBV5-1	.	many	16	TGCGCCAGCAGCTTCTCCGGGACCGAGGATTCGTCACCCCTCCACTTT	CASSFSGTEDSSPLHF
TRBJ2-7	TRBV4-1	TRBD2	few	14	TGCGCCAGCAGCGGACGGACTAGCGGCTACGAGCAGTACTTC	CASSGRTSGYEQYF
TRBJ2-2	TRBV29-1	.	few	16	TGCAGCGTGGGGTTGACAGGTGGAACGTACACCGGGGAGCTGTTTTTT	CSVGLTGGTYTGELFF
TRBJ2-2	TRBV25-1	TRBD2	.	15	TGTGCCAGCAGTAGTTCTAGCGGGAGGACCGGGGAGCTGTTTTTT	CASSSSSGRTGELFF
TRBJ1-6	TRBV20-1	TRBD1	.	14	TGCAGTGCTACCCTAGGACAGGAATATTCACCCCTCCACTTT	CSATLGQEYSPLHF
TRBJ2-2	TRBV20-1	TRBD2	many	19	TGCAGTGCTAGAGATCCCGGACTAGCGGGAGGACCGAACACCGGGGAGCTGTTTTTT	CSARDPGLAGGPNTGELFF
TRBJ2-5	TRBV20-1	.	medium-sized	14	TGCAGTGCTAGCACAGCGCCAAGGCAAGAGACCCAGTACTTC	CSASTAPRQETQYF
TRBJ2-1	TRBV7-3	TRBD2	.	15	TGTGCCAGCAGAAGTAGCGGGAGTTCCGGCAATGAGCTGTTCTTC	CASRSSGSSGNELFF
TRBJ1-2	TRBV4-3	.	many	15	TGCGCCAGCAGCCAAGACCGGGGATTCGTATCTGGCTACACCTTC	CASSQDRGFVSGYTF
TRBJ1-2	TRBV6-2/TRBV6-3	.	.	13	TGTGCCAGCAGTTCCAACGGACCTGGGGGCTACACCTTC	CASSSNGPGGYTF
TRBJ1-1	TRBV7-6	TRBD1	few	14	TGTGCCAGCAGCGCGGGACAGTTGGGCACTGAAGCTTTCTTT	CASSAGQLGTEAFF
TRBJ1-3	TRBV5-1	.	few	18	TGCGCCAGCAGCTCGCCCCGGGACGCCGCTCTCTCTGGAAACACCATATATTTT	CASSSPRDAALSGNTIYF
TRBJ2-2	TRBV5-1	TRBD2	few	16	TGCGCCAGCAGCCTGGGAGGGAACGCGAACACCGGGGAGCTGTTTTTT	CASSLGGNANTGELFF
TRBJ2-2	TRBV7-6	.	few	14	TGTGCCAGCAGCTTACGGGCGGGAACCGGGGAGCTGTTTTTT	CASSLRAGTGELFF
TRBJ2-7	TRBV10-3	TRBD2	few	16	TGTGCCATCAGTGAAACCACTAGCGGGAGCCCCTACGAGCAGTACTTC	CAISETTSGSPYEQYF
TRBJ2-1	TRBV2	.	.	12	TGTGCCAGCAGTAAAACCCTAGAAAAGCAGTTCTTC	CASSKTLEKQFF
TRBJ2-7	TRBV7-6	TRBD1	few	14	TGTGCCAGCAGCCTGGGACAGGGGGCTTACGAGCAGTACTTC	CASSLGQGAYEQYF
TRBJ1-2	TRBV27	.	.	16	TGTGCCAGCAGTTCCGCCCGGGGCTCCGACCCCAGGGGCTACCCCTTC	CASSSARGSDPRGYPF
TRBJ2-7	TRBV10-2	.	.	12	TGCGCCAGCACACATACAACCTACGAGCAGTACTTC	CASTHTTYEQYF